These 9 T cell receptor beta chains share one sample of origin, sequenced in a study of human thymus T cells. The protocol was immunoSEQ multiplex PCR, while the TCRdb copy is restricted to in-frame clones and leaves out a portion. The profile shows more than 50,000 clones, 94% of them singletons. The sequencing sample was made of blood. The source is a boy in the first two years of life with a congenital heart defect but otherwise immunologically healthy.

Comments on this clone: The junction differs from germline at one of its ends, possibly a read error. This rearrangement joins TRBV2 to TRBJ2-7, with D maybe TRBD2 (6 bases). CDR1 SNHLY and CDR2 FYNNEI come from the germline V gene. The CDR3 length is 11 residues. As DNA, the CDR3 is TGTGCCAGCAGTGAAGCGGGGGGACTCGACTTC. It is translated as CASSEAGGLDF. Filled out from reference TRBV2 and TRBJ2-7, the complete variable domain reads EPEVTQTPSHQVTQMGQEVILRCVPISNHLYFYWYRQILGQKVEFLVSFYNNEISEKSEIFDDQFSVERPDGSNFTLKIRSTKLEDSAMYFCASSEAGGLDFGPGTRLTVT.

The rearrangement uses TRBV9 and TRBJ2-3, with D tentatively TRBD1 (6 bases). Germline assignment: CDR1 SGDLS and CDR2 YYNGEE. This CDR3 contains 15 residues. V lost 4 bases, J lost 2 bases, and 14 bases lay in between. The CDR3 nucleotides read TGTGCCAGCAGCATTGCCTGGGGGCACACAGATACGCAGTATTTT. Its translation: CASSIAWGHTDTQYF.

This chain links TRBV6-5 with TRBJ2-2; TRBD1 is a possible D gene (6 bases). The CDR3 contains 16 residues. Per the germline V gene, CDR1 is MNHEY and CDR2 is SVGAGI. V lost 0 bases, J lost 2 bases, and 10 bases lay in between. CDR3 nucleotides: TGTGCCAGCAGTTACTCGGACAGCAGTAACACCGGGGAGCTGTTTTTT. Protein: CASSYSDSSNTGELFF.

The V and J genes are TRBV27 and TRBJ2-1, with 7 bases fitting TRBD2. The CDR3 length is 14 residues. The V gene's germline CDR1 is MNHEY and CDR2 SMNVEV (reference sequence). V lost 7 bases, J lost 5 bases, and 8 bases stayed unmatched. CDR3 in DNA: TGTGCCAGCACTGGTCCGGGGGGAAACAATGAGCAGTTCTTC. Translated: CASTGPGGNNEQFF.

This chain joins TRBV7-8 and TRBJ2-7; no firm D call. The germline gives CDR1 SGHVS, CDR2 FQNEAQ. The CDR3 contains 14 residues. V gave up 5 bases and J gave up 2 bases, with 13 bases separating them. The DNA of the CDR3 is TGTGCCAGCAGCCCCTTAACCTCAACCTACGAGCAGTACTTC. This translates into CASSPLTSTYEQYF.

The gene calls are TRBV6-5 and TRBJ2-3; 12 nucleotides match TRBD2. The J segment lost 5 bases and the V segment lost 2 bases, leaving 5 bases of the junction unmatched. This CDR3 contains 16 residues. Germline CDR1 reads MNHEY; CDR2 reads SVGAGI. CDR3 DNA sequence: TGTGCCAGCAGTTACAGGCTAGCGGGAGGGGGAGATACGCAGTATTTT. Translated: CASSYRLAGGGDTQYF.

This CDR3 is CASSVGGGSNQPQHF. For the CDR3, the DNA is TGTGCCAGCAGTGTAGGGGGGGGGAGCAATCAGCCCCAGCATTTT. This chain joins TRBV6-4 and TRBJ1-5; perhaps TRBD1 as D (6 bases). V lost 4 bases and J lost 1, with 11 bases in between. The CDR3 is made up of 15 amino acids. The germline CDR1 and CDR2 sequences are MRHNA and SNTAGT.

The chain links TRBV5-1 to TRBJ2-1; TRBD1 is a possible D gene (5 bases). Per germline, CDR1 SGHRS and CDR2 YFSETQ. Trimming removed 1 base from V and 7 bases from J, with 18 bases in between. CDR3 size: 16 residues. This chain's CDR3 is CASSLKDQGLKNEQFF. CDR3 DNA: TGCGCCAGCAGCTTGAAGGACCAGGGCCTTAAAAATGAGCAGTTCTTC.

The J gene is TRBJ2-2, the V gene TRBV11-2, with 7 bases matching TRBD1. The CDR3 consists of 15 residues. Germline assignment: CDR1 SGHAT and CDR2 FQNNGV. J lost 6 bases, V lost 1 base, and 5 bases had no gene match. The CDR3 sequence: CASSLVTGAAGELFF. CDR3 in DNA: TGTGCCAGCAGCTTAGTAACAGGGGCGGCCGGGGAGCTGTTTTTT.